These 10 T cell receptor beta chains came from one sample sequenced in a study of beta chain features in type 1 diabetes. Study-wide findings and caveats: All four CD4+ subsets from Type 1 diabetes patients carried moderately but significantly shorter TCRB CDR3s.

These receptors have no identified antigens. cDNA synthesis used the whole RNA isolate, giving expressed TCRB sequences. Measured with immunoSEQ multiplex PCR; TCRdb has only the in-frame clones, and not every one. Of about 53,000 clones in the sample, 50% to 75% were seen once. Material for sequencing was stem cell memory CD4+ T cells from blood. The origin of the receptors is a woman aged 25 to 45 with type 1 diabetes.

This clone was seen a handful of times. This CDR3 is CASIAGGAYEQYF. DNA for the CDR3: TGTGCCAGCATTGCGGGAGGAGCCTACGAGCAGTACTTC. The chain combines TRBV28 with TRBJ2-7; 8 positions match TRBD2. In germline, CDR1 is MDHEN, CDR2 SYDVKM. This CDR3 is built from 13 residues. Unmatched junction bases numbered 4, after V lost 7 bases and J lost 2 bases.

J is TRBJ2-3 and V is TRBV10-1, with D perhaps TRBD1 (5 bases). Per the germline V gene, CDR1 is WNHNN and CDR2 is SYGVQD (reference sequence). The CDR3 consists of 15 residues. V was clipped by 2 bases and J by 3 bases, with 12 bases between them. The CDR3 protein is CASSEQGYRTDTQYF. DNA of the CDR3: TGCGCCAGCAGTGAGCAGGGATACCGGACAGATACGCAGTATTTT.

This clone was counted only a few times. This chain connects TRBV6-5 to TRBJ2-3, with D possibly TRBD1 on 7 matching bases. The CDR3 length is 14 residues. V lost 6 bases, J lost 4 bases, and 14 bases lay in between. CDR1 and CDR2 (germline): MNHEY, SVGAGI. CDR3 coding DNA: TGTGCCAGCAGCAACAGGGGAGGTGCAGATACGCAGTATTTT. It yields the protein CASSNRGGADTQYF.

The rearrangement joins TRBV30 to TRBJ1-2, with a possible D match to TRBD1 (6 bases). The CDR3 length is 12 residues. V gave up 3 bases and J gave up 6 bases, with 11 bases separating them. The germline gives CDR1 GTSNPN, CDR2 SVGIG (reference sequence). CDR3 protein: CAWSRQANGYTF. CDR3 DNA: TGTGCCTGGAGCAGACAGGCGAATGGCTACACCTTC.

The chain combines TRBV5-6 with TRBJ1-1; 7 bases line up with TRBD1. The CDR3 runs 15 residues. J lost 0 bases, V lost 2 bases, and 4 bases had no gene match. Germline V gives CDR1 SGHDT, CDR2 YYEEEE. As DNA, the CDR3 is TGTGCCAGCAGCTTTCTGGGACAGTTGAACACTGAAGCTTTCTTT. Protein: CASSFLGQLNTEAFF.

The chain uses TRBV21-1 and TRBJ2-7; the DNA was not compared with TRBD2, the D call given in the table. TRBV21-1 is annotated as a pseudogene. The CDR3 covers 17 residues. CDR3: CASSTHLKTSGSYEQYF. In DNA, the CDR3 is TGTGCCAGCAGCACCCACCTAAAGACTAGCGGCTCCTACGAGCAGTACTTC.

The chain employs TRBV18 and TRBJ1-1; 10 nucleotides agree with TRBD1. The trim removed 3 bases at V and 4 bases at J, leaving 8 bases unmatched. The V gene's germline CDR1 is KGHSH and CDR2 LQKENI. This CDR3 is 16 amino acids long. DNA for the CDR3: TGTGCCAGCTCACCTCCCGGGACAGGGGAGGGCACTGAAGCTTTCTTT. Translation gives CASSPPGTGEGTEAFF. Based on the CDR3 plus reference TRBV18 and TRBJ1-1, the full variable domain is NAGVMQNPRHLVRRRGQEARLRCSPMKGHSHVYWYRQLPEEGLKFMVYLQKENIIDESGMPKERFSAEFPKEGPSILRIQQVVRGDSAAYFCASSPPGTGEGTEAFFGQGTRLTVV.

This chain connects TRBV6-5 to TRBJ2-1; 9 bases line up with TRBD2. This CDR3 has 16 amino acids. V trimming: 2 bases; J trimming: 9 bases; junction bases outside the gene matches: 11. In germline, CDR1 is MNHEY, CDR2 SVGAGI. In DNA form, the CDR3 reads TGTGCCAGCAGTTACGGAGGACTAGCGAACGTTTTTGAGCAGTTCTTC. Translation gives CASSYGGLANVFEQFF.

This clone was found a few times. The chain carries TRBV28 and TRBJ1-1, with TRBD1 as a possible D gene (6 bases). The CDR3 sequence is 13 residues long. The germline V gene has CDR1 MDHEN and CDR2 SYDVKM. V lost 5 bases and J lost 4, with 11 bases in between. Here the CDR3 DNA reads TGTGCCAGCAGTCCAGGACAGTTCACTGAAGCTTTCTTT. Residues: CASSPGQFTEAFF.

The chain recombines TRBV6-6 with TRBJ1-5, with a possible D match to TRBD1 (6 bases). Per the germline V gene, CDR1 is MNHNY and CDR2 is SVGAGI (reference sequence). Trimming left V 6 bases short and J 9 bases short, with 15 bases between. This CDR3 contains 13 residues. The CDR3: CASSADSQRPQHF. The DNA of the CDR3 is TGTGCCAGCAGCGCGGACAGTCAGAGGCCCCAGCATTTT.